The 28 T cell receptor beta chains below all came from one sample that was sequenced in a study of cytomegalovirus exposure and HLA in healthy donors. The PCR had 60 Vbeta and 13 Jbeta primers. The data were produced by immunoSEQ multiplex PCR, yet TCRdb's version contains in-frame clones alone and is incomplete. The sample records 89,000 or so clones, about four fifths being singletons. Sequencing was done on a sample of PBMCs. The receptors here all came from a man aged 55-75 years in good health and CMV-seronegative.

This chain connects TRBV9 to TRBJ2-3; 7 nucleotides align to TRBD1. V trimming: 4 bases; J trimming: 5 bases; junction bases outside the gene matches: 13. Germline CDR1 and CDR2: SGDLS and YYNGEE. The CDR3 is 16 residues long. The CDR3 DNA reads as TGTGCCAGCAGCCTAACACAGGGGCCCCCGGGAGATACGCAGTATTTT. It specifies CASSLTQGPPGDTQYF. The full variable domain, its missing parts supplied by reference TRBV9 and TRBJ2-3, is DSGVTQTPKHLITATGQRVTLRCSPRSGDLSVYWYQQSLDQGLQFLIQYYNGEERAKGNILERFSAQQFPDLHSELNLSSLELGDSALYFCASSLTQGPPGDTQYFGPGTRLTVL.

The chain carries TRBV7-9 and TRBJ2-7, with TRBD2 matching 8 bases. Germline assignment: CDR1 SEHNR and CDR2 FQNEAQ (reference sequence). V was clipped by 5 bases and J by 0 bases; unmatched bases: 12. The CDR3 runs to 17 residues. The CDR3: CASSARLAPSSSYEQYF. The CDR3 coding sequence is TGTGCCAGCAGCGCCCGACTAGCGCCGAGCAGCTCCTACGAGCAGTACTTC.

The chain has TRBV7-2 and TRBJ2-7; a possible D gene is TRBD2 (6 bases). The CDR3 spans 13 residues. The germline CDR1 and CDR2 sequences are SGHTA and FQGNSA. Trimming shortened V by 5 bases and J by 4 bases, and 12 bases separated the two germline ends. The CDR3 protein is CASSRGTAYEQYF. For the CDR3, the DNA is TGTGCCAGCAGCCGGGGGACGGCATACGAGCAGTACTTC.

There are a few counts of this clone. The rearrangement links TRBV6-1 to TRBJ2-3; 8 nucleotides align to TRBD2. Germline-derived CDR1 and CDR2 are MNHNS and SASEGT. The CDR3 is 15 residues long. V was clipped by 6 bases and J by 2 bases; unmatched bases: 7. CDR3 DNA: TGTGCCAGCAGCCCCGGGGGGGAGGACACAGATACGCAGTATTTT. Translation gives CASSPGGEDTDTQYF.

J is TRBJ2-2 and V is TRBV19, with 7 bases lining up with TRBD1. CDR1 and CDR2 from the germline V gene are LNHDA and SQIVND (reference sequence). There are 15 residues in the CDR3. With 4 bases clipped from V and 2 bases from J, the junction kept 4 bases outside the gene matches. The CDR3 loop is CASSRNRGNTGELFF. In nucleotides, the CDR3 is TGTGCCAGTAGTAGGAACAGGGGTAACACCGGGGAGCTGTTTTTT.

V is TRBV7-8 and J is TRBJ2-7; 10 bases are shared with TRBD1. CDR1 and CDR2 from the germline V gene are SGHVS and FQNEAQ. V was clipped by 5 bases and J by 4 bases; unmatched bases: 8. The CDR3 has 15 residues. The CDR3 reads CASSETGGLLYEQYF. The CDR3 bases are TGTGCCAGCAGCGAGACAGGGGGCTTGCTGTACGAGCAGTACTTC.

The CDR3, as DNA: TGTGCCAGTAGTATGGCAGGGCTCTACGAGCAGTACTTC. This translates into CASSMAGLYEQYF. The chain carries TRBV19 and TRBJ2-5; the D gene is possibly TRBD1 (5 bases). The J call may be incorrect, as the DNA end agrees better with TRBJ2-7. This CDR3 comprises 13 residues. Germline V gives CDR1 LNHDA, CDR2 SQIVND (reference sequence).

Comment on this clone: This CDR3 is also generated by other DNA sequences in the sample. V usage is TRBV19 and J usage is TRBJ2-6, with D unresolved. This CDR3 region has 15 residues. The V gene lost 1 base and the J gene lost 0 bases, with 4 bases spanning the gap. Germline assignment: CDR1 LNHDA and CDR2 SQIVND (reference sequence). CDR3 DNA: TGTGCCAGTAGTATAGGGCTCTCTGGGGCCAACGTCCTGACTTTC. Its protein is CASSIGLSGANVLTF. Filled out from reference TRBV19 and TRBJ2-6, the complete variable domain reads DGGITQSPKYLFRKEGQNVTLSCEQNLNHDAMYWYRQDPGQGLRLIYYSQIVNDFQKGDIAEGYSVSREKKESFPLTVTSAQKNPTAFYLCASSIGLSGANVLTFGAGSRLTVL.

This clone was detected a few times. The chain joins TRBV15 to TRBJ2-5; 9 bases match TRBD2. The CDR3 is made up of 15 amino acids. V shed 5 bases and J 4 bases; nucleotides not matched to a gene: 8. Germline CDR1 LNHNV, CDR2 YYDKDF (reference sequence). CDR3 coding DNA: TGTGCCACCAGCTTGGGCGGGGGGGCTCGAGAGACCCAGTACTTC. Translating it yields CATSLGGGARETQYF. The whole variable domain, remainder taken from reference TRBV15 and TRBJ2-5, is DAMVIQNPRYQVTQFGKPVTLSCSQTLNHNVMYWYQQKSSQAPKLLFHYYDKDFNNEADTPDNFQSRRPNTSFCFLDIRSPGLGDTAMYLCATSLGGGARETQYFGPGTRLLVL.

The chain recombines TRBV5-1 with TRBJ1-2, with 10 bases matching TRBD1. The CDR3 spans 14 residues. V shed 4 bases, J shed 7 bases, and the junction held 7 bases outside the gene matches. Germline V CDR1 and CDR2: SGHRS, YFSETQ. CDR3 in amino acids: CASSPTGGVGGYTF. CDR3 DNA sequence: TGCGCCAGCAGCCCGACAGGGGGCGTGGGTGGCTACACCTTC.

This clone was detected only a few times. The chain combines TRBV7-2 with TRBJ2-7; 7 nucleotides line up with TRBD1. This CDR3 region has 13 residues. Trimming at V came to 8 bases and at J to 0 bases, leaving 4 bases not matched to a gene. Germline V gene data show CDR1 as SGHTA and CDR2 as FQGNSA. CDR3 sequence reads: CASPGQLSYEQYF. The CDR3 DNA reads TGTGCCAGCCCGGGACAGCTCTCCTACGAGCAGTACTTC.

V is TRBV30 and J is TRBJ1-1; D remains unclear. Germline assignment: CDR1 GTSNPN and CDR2 SVGIG (reference sequence). This CDR3 region has 14 residues. Trimming took off 1 base at V and 4 bases at J, with 13 bases between the two ends. Here the CDR3 reads CAWSGSSRGTEAFF. DNA for the CDR3: TGTGCCTGGAGTGGGTCCTCCCGGGGCACTGAAGCTTTCTTT.

The chain combines TRBV7-9 with TRBJ2-1; no reliable D call. CDR3 size: 15 residues. CDR1 is SEHNR, CDR2 FQNEAQ, per germline (reference sequence). Trimming stripped 7 bases from V and 0 bases from J, with 13 bases between. This chain's CDR3 is CASTPSPSSYNEQFF. The CDR3 DNA sequence: TGTGCCAGCACCCCGAGCCCGAGCTCCTACAATGAGCAGTTCTTC.

The CDR3 here is CASRDTNSGNTIYF. The CDR3 nucleotides are TGTGCCAGTAGGGACACCAACTCTGGAAACACCATATATTTT. The chain couples TRBV19 to TRBJ1-3; TRBD1 is a possible D gene (5 bases). Germline assignment: CDR1 LNHDA and CDR2 SQIVND (reference sequence). V lost 6 bases and J lost 0, with 9 bases in between. The CDR3 is 14 amino acids. Complete variable domain (other parts from reference TRBV19 and TRBJ1-3): DGGITQSPKYLFRKEGQNVTLSCEQNLNHDAMYWYRQDPGQGLRLIYYSQIVNDFQKGDIAEGYSVSREKKESFPLTVTSAQKNPTAFYLCASRDTNSGNTIYFGEGSWLTVV.

V is TRBV6-1 and J is TRBJ2-3, with 11 bases lining up with TRBD2. The CDR3 covers 18 residues. V was clipped by 2 bases and J by 2 bases; unmatched bases: 9. Germline values: CDR1 MNHNS, CDR2 SASEGT. CDR3 in DNA: TGTGCCAGCAGTGAAAGAGGGGCTAGCGGGGGGCCCACAGATACGCAGTATTTT. This translates into CASSERGASGGPTDTQYF.

DNA for the CDR3: TGTGCCAGCGACCTAGCGAGGAATGAGCAGTTCTTC. It codes for CASDLARNEQFF. The chain uses TRBV6-1 and TRBJ2-1, with D maybe TRBD2 (6 bases). CDR3 size: 12 residues. Trimming left V 8 bases short and J 7 bases short, with 12 bases between. Germline values: CDR1 MNHNS, CDR2 SASEGT.

The chain joins TRBV6-1 to TRBJ2-3; 10 bases agree with TRBD1. The germline gives CDR1 MNHNS, CDR2 SASEGT. The J segment lost 6 bases and the V segment lost 5 bases, leaving 8 bases of the junction unmatched. The CDR3 extends over 15 amino acids. The chain's CDR3 is CASSLDRGWGDTQYF. CDR3 DNA: TGTGCCAGCAGTTTGGACAGGGGGTGGGGGGATACGCAGTATTTT.

This chain links TRBV5-1 with TRBJ1-6; D gene uncertain. The CDR3 spans 18 residues. V was clipped by 4 bases and J by 5 bases, with 22 bases between them. Germline V gives CDR1 SGHRS, CDR2 YFSETQ. The CDR3 sequence is CASSLSVASPENNSPLHF. As DNA, the CDR3 is TGCGCCAGCAGCCTAAGCGTGGCGTCTCCCGAGAATAATTCACCCCTCCACTTT.

This chain connects TRBV5-1 to TRBJ2-2, with 7 bases identical to TRBD1. Germline assignment: CDR1 SGHRS and CDR2 YFSETQ. The CDR3 consists of 15 residues. The trim removed 3 bases at V and 1 base at J, leaving 3 bases unmatched. CDR3 region: CASSSQGLNTGELFF. In nucleotides, the CDR3 is TGCGCCAGCAGCTCACAGGGGCTGAACACCGGGGAGCTGTTTTTT. Full variable domain (rest looked up from reference TRBV5-1 and TRBJ2-2): KAGVTQTPRYLIKTRGQQVTLSCSPISGHRSVSWYQQTPGQGLQFLFEYFSETQRNKGNFPGRFSGRQFSNSRSEMNVSTLELGDSALYLCASSSQGLNTGELFFGEGSRLTVL.

The table lists this clone with a few counts. This chain links TRBV2 with TRBJ2-7; 9 bases line up with TRBD2. The J segment lost 3 bases and the V segment lost 9 bases, leaving 9 bases of the junction unmatched. From germline, CDR1 is SNHLY and CDR2 FYNNEI. The CDR3 runs 14 residues. CDR3 coding DNA: TGTGCCAGTTCCGTAGCGGGGGATCTCTACGAGCAGTACTTC. Encoded protein: CASSVAGDLYEQYF.

With regard to this clone: Different DNA sequences within this sample yield the same CDR3. V usage is TRBV5-1 and J usage is TRBJ2-5; D is perhaps TRBD2 (6 bases). CDR1 is SGHRS and CDR2 is YFSETQ in the germline V gene. V shed 4 bases and J shed 4 bases, with 14 bases lying between them. The CDR3 runs to 14 residues. The CDR3 region is CASSGGTDRETQYF. The CDR3 DNA is TGCGCCAGCAGCGGAGGGACGGACCGAGAGACCCAGTACTTC.

The chain couples TRBV5-1 to TRBJ1-2; TRBD1 might be the D (6 bases). The V and J ends lost 0 bases and 1 base respectively, with 10 bases between them. The CDR3 is made up of 15 amino acids. The germline CDR1 and CDR2 sequences are SGHRS and YFSETQ. For the CDR3, the DNA is TGCGCCAGCAGCTTGGAGCCAGGGGATAACTATGGCTACACCTTC. Protein: CASSLEPGDNYGYTF. The full variable domain, completed using reference TRBV5-1 and TRBJ1-2, is KAGVTQTPRYLIKTRGQQVTLSCSPISGHRSVSWYQQTPGQGLQFLFEYFSETQRNKGNFPGRFSGRQFSNSRSEMNVSTLELGDSALYLCASSLEPGDNYGYTFGSGTRLTVV.

The gene calls are TRBV5-4 and TRBJ2-1, with TRBD2 identical over 9 bases. With 0 bases clipped from V and 10 bases from J, the junction kept 2 bases outside the gene matches. The CDR3 is made up of 13 amino acids. CDR1 is SGHNT and CDR2 is YYREEE in the germline V gene (reference sequence). CDR3 amino acids: CASSLARGGEQFF. Written as DNA, the CDR3 is TGTGCCAGCAGCTTGGCGCGGGGGGGGGAGCAGTTCTTC.

In this sample, this clone turned up a few times. CDR3 in amino acids: CASSSRGEAFF. The CDR3 region has the DNA TGTGCCAGCAGTTCCCGGGGTGAAGCTTTCTTT. The genes are TRBV6-5 and TRBJ1-1; D call uncertain. Trimming left V 4 bases short and J 7 bases short, with 7 bases between. CDR1 and CDR2 from the germline V gene are MNHEY and SVGAGI. The CDR3 runs 11 residues.

This clone was observed once. The chain links TRBV5-1 to TRBJ2-1; 8 nucleotides line up with TRBD2. Germline CDR1 reads SGHRS; CDR2 reads YFSETQ. This CDR3 has 16 residues. The V gene end was trimmed by 0 bases and the J gene end by 5 bases; junction bases not matched to a gene: 7. In DNA, the CDR3 is TGCGCCAGCAGCTTGGCGCTAGCGGGCAAGAACAATGAGCAGTTCTTC. It encodes CASSLALAGKNNEQFF.

The gene calls are TRBV5-1 and TRBJ1-1; no reliable D call. CDR1 is SGHRS and CDR2 is YFSETQ in the germline V gene. Trimming took 4 bases from V and 1 from J, leaving 17 bases between them. The CDR3 consists of 16 residues. The CDR3 DNA is TGCGCCAGCAGCCAGAACGGGCGGGGAAGGAACACTGAAGCTTTCTTT. Its protein product is CASSQNGRGRNTEAFF.

To note about this clone: Mismatch with germline at one junction end may stem from a read error. This sequence joins TRBV5-1 and TRBJ1-6; 8 bases match TRBD1. Germline V gene data show CDR1 as SGHRS and CDR2 as YFSETQ. The CDR3 is made up of 15 amino acids. The CDR3 reads CASSLDRVGNSPLHF. Written as DNA, the CDR3 is TGCGCCAGCAGTTTGGACAGGGTGGGAAATTCACCCCTCCACTTT.

This sequence joins TRBV30 and TRBJ1-1; D remains ambiguous. There are 16 residues in the CDR3. Germline loops: CDR1 GTSNPN, CDR2 SVGIG (reference sequence). V lost 1 base and J lost 1, with 16 bases in between. CDR3 nucleotides: TGTGCCTGGAGTGGGGCCCTCGGAGGGCAGAACACTGAAGCTTTCTTT. Protein: CAWSGALGGQNTEAFF.